One sample yielded the 16 T cell receptor beta chains listed below, sequenced in a study of blood T cell repertoires in COVID-19 (dated by TCRdb to the early 2020s). Preparation of the library involved the immunoSEQ multiplex PCR assay. Held by TCRdb, this immuneACCESS table contains in-frame sequences only and omits some clones. Under half of the omission traces to an unresolved V gene where checked; the cause of the rest is unknown. Present in this sample are approximately 37,000 clones, about 86% of which were seen just once. Approximately 20% of the sample is held by the ten biggest clonotypes. The specimen was peripheral blood. All receptors derive from a man in his fifties in a cohort sampled during active COVID-19.

V and J are TRBV7-9 and TRBJ2-1, with D hard to call. The germline V gene encodes CDR1 SEHNR and CDR2 FQNEAQ (reference sequence). The CDR3 spans 13 residues. The germline V and J ends were trimmed by 4 bases and 0 bases, with 4 bases remaining between them. The CDR3, as DNA: TGTGCCAGCAGCTCCGTCTCCTACAATGAGCAGTTCTTC. It is translated as CASSSVSYNEQFF.

This clone was seen a handful of times. The chain uses TRBV19 and TRBJ2-7, with 9 nucleotides matching TRBD1. This CDR3 has 15 residues. The junction had 14 bases not matched to a gene; V was cut back by 8 bases and J by 6 bases. Germline V gene data show CDR1 as LNHDA and CDR2 as SQIVND (reference sequence). CDR3 DNA: TGTGCCAGTGCCACCCCAGGACAGGGGATATTCGAGCAGTACTTC. It codes for CASATPGQGIFEQYF.

The V and J genes are TRBV19 and TRBJ1-3, with 7 bases fitting TRBD1. J gave up 0 bases and V 5 bases, and 7 bases lay outside the gene matches. This CDR3 has 16 residues. Per germline, CDR1 LNHDA and CDR2 SQIVND (reference sequence). The CDR3 here is CASSLLGGLSGNTIYF. Here the CDR3 DNA reads TGTGCCAGTAGTCTCCTAGGGGGCCTCTCTGGAAACACCATATATTTT.

The CDR3 protein is CASGRANVLTF. For the CDR3, the DNA is TGTGCCAGCGGGCGGGCCAACGTCCTGACTTTC. The V gene is TRBV9, the J gene TRBJ2-6; D uncertain. CDR1 SGDLS and CDR2 YYNGEE come from the germline V gene. V dropped 7 bases and J dropped 5 bases, with 4 bases sitting between them. The CDR3 runs to 11 residues.

The chain is built from TRBV27 and TRBJ1-2, with D uncertain. Trimming took off 3 bases at V and 7 bases at J, with 15 bases between the two ends. This CDR3 spans 14 amino acids. Germline CDR1 reads MNHEY; CDR2 reads SMNVEV (reference sequence). DNA of the CDR3: TGTGCCAGCAGTTTCCTCGGGGAGCGTAGTGGCTACACCTTC. This gives the protein CASSFLGERSGYTF.

The rearrangement links TRBV5-1 to TRBJ2-1, with 11 bases aligning to TRBD1. The CDR3 contains 16 residues. Germline CDR1 and CDR2: SGHRS and YFSETQ. Losses at the gene ends were 4 bases for V and 2 bases for J; bases not matched to a gene: 5. CDR3: CASSRGTGGTYNEQFF. The CDR3 DNA sequence: TGCGCCAGCAGCCGGGGGACAGGGGGAACCTACAATGAGCAGTTCTTC.

V gene TRBV12-5 combines with J gene TRBJ2-7; D remains ambiguous. The CDR3 has 15 amino acids. Germline V gene data show CDR1 as LGHNT and CDR2 as FRNRAP. Between the trimmed V and J ends, which lost 0 bases and 0 bases, there was a span of 9 bases. CDR3 amino acids: CASGLVNPGSYEQYV. Written as DNA, the CDR3 is TGTGCTAGTGGTTTGGTAAATCCCGGCTCCTACGAGCAGTACGTC.

The gene calls are TRBV28 and TRBJ2-1; 10 nucleotides agree with TRBD2. J lost 9 bases, V lost 8 bases, and 10 bases had no gene match. The CDR3 is made up of 14 amino acids. Per germline, CDR1 MDHEN and CDR2 SYDVKM. CDR3: CASPPSGRAFEQFF. CDR3 DNA sequence: TGTGCCAGCCCCCCCAGCGGGAGGGCCTTTGAGCAGTTCTTC.

This clone was observed a single time. The rearrangement links TRBV6-1 to TRBJ2-3, with 9 bases that match TRBD1. The junction had 9 bases not matched to a gene; V was cut back by 4 bases and J by 4 bases. From germline, CDR1 is MNHNS and CDR2 SASEGT. The CDR3 runs 16 residues. CDR3 sequence (DNA): TGTGCCAGCAGTGTAAGAGGACAGGGGATGGCAGATACGCAGTATTTT. Translated: CASSVRGQGMADTQYF.

CDR3 DNA: TGTGCCAGCAGCTTAGGAGGGGGGGCCACTGAAGCTTTCTTT. Encoded protein: CASSLGGGATEAFF. The chain is built from TRBV7-9 and TRBJ1-1; D may be TRBD1 (6 bases). CDR1 is SEHNR and CDR2 is FQNEAQ in the germline V gene (reference sequence). The CDR3 spans 14 residues. With 1 base removed from V and 4 bases from J, the gap between germline ends came to 10 bases.

The chain couples TRBV4-3 to TRBJ2-3, with TRBD2 matching 11 bases. CDR1 is LGHNA and CDR2 is YSLEER in the germline V gene. The CDR3 loop spans 19 amino acids. V shed 4 bases and J 5 bases; nucleotides not matched to a gene: 17. CDR3 bases: TGCGCCAGCAGCCTACAAATTTCAATAGCGGGGGGGTCGGGAGATACGCAGTATTTT. Protein product: CASSLQISIAGGSGDTQYF.

The V call is TRBV30, the J call TRBJ2-1, with D unresolved. Germline assignment: CDR1 GTSNPN and CDR2 SVGIG (reference sequence). This CDR3 spans 11 amino acids. Trimming left V 5 bases short and J 6 bases short, with 8 bases between. CDR3 sequence reads: CAWVSLNEQFF. CDR3 DNA: TGTGCCTGGGTCTCCCTCAATGAGCAGTTCTTC.

The chain carries TRBV6-6 and TRBJ2-7; no clear D. CDR1 is MNHNY and CDR2 is SVGAGI in the germline V gene (reference sequence). Trimming stripped 2 bases from V and 2 bases from J, with 7 bases between. The length of the CDR3 is 13 residues. The CDR3, as DNA: TGTGCCAGCAGTTACGGGCGCCCCTACGAGCAGTACGTC. Protein: CASSYGRPYEQYV.

The chain couples TRBV13 to TRBJ2-5, with TRBD2 matching over 7 bases. V was clipped by 5 bases and J by 3 bases; unmatched bases: 12. Germline CDR1 reads PRHDT; CDR2 reads FYEKMQ (reference sequence). The CDR3 runs to 16 residues. The CDR3 region is CASSGIEAGEEETQYF. The CDR3 coding sequence is TGTGCCAGCAGCGGGATTGAGGCGGGGGAAGAAGAGACCCAGTACTTC. The entire variable domain, with the rest obtained from reference TRBV13 and TRBJ2-5, is as follows: AAGVIQSPRHLIKEKRETATLKCYPIPRHDTVYWYQQGPGQDPQFLISFYEKMQSDKGSIPDRFSAQQFSDYHSELNMSSLELGDSALYFCASSGIEAGEEETQYFGPGTRLLVL.

The CDR3 sequence: CASSRERGYYNSPLHF. The CDR3, as DNA: TGTGCCAGCAGCAGGGAGCGGGGGTACTATAATTCACCCCTCCACTTT. J is TRBJ1-6 and V is TRBV7-2; tentatively, D is TRBD1 (5 bases). CDR3 size: 16 residues. CDR1 SGHTA and CDR2 FQGNSA come from the germline V gene. Trimming shortened V by 5 bases and J by 3 bases, and 14 bases separated the two germline ends.

The rearrangement links TRBV4-2 to TRBJ2-5; no firm D call. This CDR3 region has 17 residues. V was cut by 0 bases and J by 2 bases, with 16 bases left in between. Germline V CDR1 and CDR2: LGHNA, YNFKEQ. The CDR3 spells CASSQDSTRQSQETQYF. The CDR3 nucleotides are TGTGCCAGCAGCCAAGATTCGACACGTCAATCGCAAGAGACCCAGTACTTC.